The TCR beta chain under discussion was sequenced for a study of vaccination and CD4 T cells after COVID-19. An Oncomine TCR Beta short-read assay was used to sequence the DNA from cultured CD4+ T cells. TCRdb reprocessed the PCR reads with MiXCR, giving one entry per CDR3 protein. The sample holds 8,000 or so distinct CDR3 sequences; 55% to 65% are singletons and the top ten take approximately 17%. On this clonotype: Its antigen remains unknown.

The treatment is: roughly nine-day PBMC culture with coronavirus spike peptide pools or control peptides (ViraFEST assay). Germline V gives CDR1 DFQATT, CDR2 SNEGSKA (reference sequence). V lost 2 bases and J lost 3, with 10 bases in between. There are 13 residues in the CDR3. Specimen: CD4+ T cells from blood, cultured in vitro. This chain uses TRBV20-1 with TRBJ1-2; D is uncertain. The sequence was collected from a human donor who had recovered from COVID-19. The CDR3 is CSARSGVYYGYTF. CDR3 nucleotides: TGCAGTGCTAGATCGGGCGTCTACTATGGCTACACCTTC.